This paragraph covers one TCR beta chain sequence. Its antigen is unknown. TCRdb's table, derived via immunoSEQ multiplex PCR, lists solely in-frame clones and lacks some. This table holds more than 75,000 clones, over 65% found once. The data were obtained in a study of radiation and T cells in renal cell carcinoma. Study outcomes and limitations: In blood, top tumor clones expanded by 2 weeks, shrinking by 4.

Time point defined: baseline pretreatment blood. The sample's treatment: 15 Gy SBRT to primary tumor, nephrectomy 4 weeks later. After SBRT, blood was collected at 2 and 4 weeks, plus baseline. The CDR3 loop spans 16 amino acids. The ends were cut back, 0 bases at V and 2 bases at J, with 11 bases in the middle. Germline values: CDR1 LNHNV, CDR2 YYDKDF (reference sequence). This clonotype originated in a man aged 55 to 70 with renal cell carcinoma. Specimen: blood, collected from a patient whose treatment included radiotherapy and nephrectomy. The chain joins TRBV15 to TRBJ1-5; D gene unclear. The CDR3: CATSRDLGLGNQPQHF. CDR3 nucleotides: TGTGCCACCAGCAGAGATCTAGGCCTCGGCAATCAGCCCCAGCATTTT.